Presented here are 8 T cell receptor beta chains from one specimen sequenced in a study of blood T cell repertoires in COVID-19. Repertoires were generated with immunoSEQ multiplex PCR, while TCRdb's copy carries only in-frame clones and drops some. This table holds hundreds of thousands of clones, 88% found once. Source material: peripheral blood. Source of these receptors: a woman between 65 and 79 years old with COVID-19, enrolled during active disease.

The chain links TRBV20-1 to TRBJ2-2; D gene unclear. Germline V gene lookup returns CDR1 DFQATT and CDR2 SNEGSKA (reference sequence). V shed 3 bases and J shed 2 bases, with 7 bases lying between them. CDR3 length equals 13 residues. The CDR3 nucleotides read TGCAGTGCTAGTGGGCCTAACACCGGGGAGCTGTTTTTT. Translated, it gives CSASGPNTGELFF.

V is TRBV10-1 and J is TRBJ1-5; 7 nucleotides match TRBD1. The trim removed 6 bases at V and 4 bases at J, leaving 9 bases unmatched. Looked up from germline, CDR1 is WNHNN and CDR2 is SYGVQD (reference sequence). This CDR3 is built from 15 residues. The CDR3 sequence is CASRKGTEGNQPQHF. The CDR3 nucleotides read TGCGCCAGCAGGAAAGGGACAGAAGGTAATCAGCCCCAGCATTTT.

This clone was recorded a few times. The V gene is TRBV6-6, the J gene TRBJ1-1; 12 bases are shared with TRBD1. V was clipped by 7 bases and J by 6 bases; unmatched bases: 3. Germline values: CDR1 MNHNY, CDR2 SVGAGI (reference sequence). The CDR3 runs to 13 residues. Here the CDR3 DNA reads TGTGCCAGCACGGGACAGGGGGCGTCTGAAGCTTTCTTT. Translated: CASTGQGASEAFF.

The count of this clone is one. CDR3 coding DNA: TGTGCCAGTAGTGGCGCGGACGAGCAGTACTTC. Its protein is CASSGADEQYF. The V gene is TRBV19, the J gene TRBJ2-7, with no clear D. CDR1 is LNHDA and CDR2 is SQIVND in the germline V gene (reference sequence). This CDR3 spans 11 amino acids. Trimming left V 5 bases short and J 5 bases short, with 7 bases between.

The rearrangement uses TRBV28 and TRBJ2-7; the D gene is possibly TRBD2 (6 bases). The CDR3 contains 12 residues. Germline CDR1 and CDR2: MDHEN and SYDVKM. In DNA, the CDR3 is TGTGCTGGTGGGGGAGGTACCTACGAGCAGTACTTC. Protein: CAGGGGTYEQYF.

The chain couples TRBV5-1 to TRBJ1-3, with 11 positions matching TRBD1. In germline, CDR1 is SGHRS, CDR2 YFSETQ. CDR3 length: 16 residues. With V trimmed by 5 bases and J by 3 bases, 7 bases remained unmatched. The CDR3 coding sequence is TGCGCCAGCAGGCGTGGACAGGGGGCCGGTGGAAACACCATATATTTT. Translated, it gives CASRRGQGAGGNTIYF.

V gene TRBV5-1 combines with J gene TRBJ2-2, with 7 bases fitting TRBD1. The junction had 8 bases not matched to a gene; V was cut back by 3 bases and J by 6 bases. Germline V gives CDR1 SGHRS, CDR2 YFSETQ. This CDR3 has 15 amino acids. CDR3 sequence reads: CASSSTTGSPGELFF. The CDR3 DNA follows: TGCGCCAGCAGCTCGACGACAGGGTCTCCCGGGGAGCTGTTTTTT.

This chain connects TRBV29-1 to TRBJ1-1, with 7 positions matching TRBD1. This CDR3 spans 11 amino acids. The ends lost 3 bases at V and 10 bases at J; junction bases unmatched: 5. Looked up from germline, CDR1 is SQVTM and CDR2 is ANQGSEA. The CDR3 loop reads CSVDRGPRAFF. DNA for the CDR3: TGCAGCGTTGATAGGGGGCCTAGAGCTTTCTTT.